These 21 T cell receptor beta chains were sequenced from one sample in a study of shared clonotypes between healthy human individuals. This table comes from immunoSEQ multiplex PCR, and its TCRdb copy is limited to in-frame clones, with some not included. The sample carries some 2,000,000 clones, about 95% recorded once. Naive CD8 cells lacked CD45RO, underwent positive selection for CCR7 and left out terminally differentiated effector memory CD45RA+ cells. Sequencing used naive CD8+ T cells sorted from blood. Receptors were obtained from a man aged 18 to 29 in good health.

The chain links TRBV30 to TRBJ1-2, with 12 positions matching TRBD1. The CDR3 is 17 amino acids. Germline loops: CDR1 GTSNPN, CDR2 SVGIG (reference sequence). Germline trimming cut 1 base from V and 4 bases from J; bases unmatched to any gene: 10. CDR3 bases: TGTGCCTGGAGTGCATGGGACAGGGGGCTTGCCTTCTATGGCTACACCTTC. This sequence encodes CAWSAWDRGLAFYGYTF.

For this clone: The same CDR3 arises from other DNA sequences in this sample as well. CDR3 protein: CASSQDLGNTGELFF. The CDR3 coding sequence is TGCGCCAGCAGCCAAGACTTGGGGAACACCGGGGAGCTGTTTTTT. The chain combines TRBV4-3 with TRBJ2-2; D gene unclear. This CDR3 is built from 15 residues. Germline CDR1 reads LGHNA; CDR2 reads YSLEER. Trimming took off 0 bases at V and 1 base at J, with 6 bases between the two ends.

This chain links TRBV27 with TRBJ2-2; D remains unclear. The CDR3 consists of 11 residues. Germline V gene data show CDR1 as MNHEY and CDR2 as SMNVEV (reference sequence). V was cut by 7 bases and J by 6 bases, with 6 bases left in between. CDR3: CASTYSGELFF. In nucleotides, the CDR3 is TGTGCCAGCACTTACTCCGGGGAGCTGTTTTTT.

The V and J genes are TRBV27 and TRBJ2-3; 9 positions agree with TRBD2. The CDR3 is 14 amino acids. CDR1 is MNHEY, CDR2 SMNVEV, per germline (reference sequence). J was trimmed by 4 bases and V by 3 bases; bases with no gene match: 2. In DNA form, the CDR3 reads TGTGCCAGCAGTTTCGGACTAGCGCCAGATACGCAGTATTTT. Protein sequence: CASSFGLAPDTQYF.

A word on this clone: At the DNA level, this CDR3 is encoded by other sequences in the same sample as well. The chain combines TRBV28 with TRBJ1-1; 8 positions agree with TRBD1. Unmatched junction bases numbered 4, after V lost 3 bases and J lost 4 bases. Per germline, CDR1 MDHEN and CDR2 SYDVKM. CDR3 length equals 14 residues. The CDR3 reads CASSFRGLGTEAFF. The CDR3 region has the DNA TGTGCCAGCAGTTTCAGGGGGCTTGGCACTGAAGCTTTCTTT. The full variable domain, completed using reference TRBV28 and TRBJ1-1, is DVKVTQSSRYLVKRTGEKVFLECVQDMDHENMFWYRQDPGLGLRLIYFSYDVKMKEKGDIPEGYSVSREKKERFSLILESASTNQTSMYLCASSFRGLGTEAFFGQGTRLTVV.

V gene TRBV28 combines with J gene TRBJ2-1; the match to TRBD1 covers 10 bases. With V trimmed by 6 bases and J by 9 bases, 17 bases remained unmatched. This CDR3 is 17 amino acids long. CDR1 is MDHEN, CDR2 SYDVKM, per germline. CDR3 nucleotides: TGTGCCAGCAGCTTAAAAGGCCAAGGGACAGGGGCCAGTGAGCAGTTCTTC. Its translation is CASSLKGQGTGASEQFF.

The V and J genes are TRBV2 and TRBJ2-3; a weak D match, TRBD2 (6 bases). V lost 7 bases and J 2 bases, leaving 16 bases between the germline ends. CDR1 is SNHLY and CDR2 is FYNNEI in the germline V gene. CDR3 length: 15 amino acids. CDR3 coding DNA: TGTGCCAGCAACCTACCCTGGGGGGACACAGATACGCAGTATTTT. Its protein is CASNLPWGDTDTQYF.

The table lists this clone with a count of one. The CDR3 protein is CASSQGWGNEKLFF. The DNA for the CDR3 is TGTGCCAGCAGCCAGGGTTGGGGGAATGAAAAACTGTTTTTT. The chain combines TRBV14 with TRBJ1-4; weak D call: TRBD1 (5 bases). The CDR3 covers 14 residues. The V end was cut by 3 bases, the J end by 5 bases, with 10 bases between. Germline CDR1 SGHDN, CDR2 FVKESK.

The gene calls are TRBV4-1 and TRBJ2-3, with 12 bases lining up with TRBD2. Germline values: CDR1 MGHRA, CDR2 YSYEKL. Germline trimming cut 4 bases from V and 3 bases from J; bases unmatched to any gene: 8. The CDR3 runs to 17 residues. The CDR3 DNA reads TGCGCCAGCAGCCTCCGGACTAGCGGGGTGGATACAGATACGCAGTATTTT. This gives the protein CASSLRTSGVDTDTQYF.

The V gene is TRBV7-9, the J gene TRBJ1-1; no firm D call. Germline lookup yields CDR1 SEHNR and CDR2 FQNEAQ (reference sequence). CDR3 length: 12 residues. Trimming left V 2 bases short and J 10 bases short, with 11 bases between. In DNA form, the CDR3 reads TGTGCCAGCAGCTTAATGGGCGGAGGAGCTTTCTTT. Protein: CASSLMGGGAFF.

V and J are TRBV27 and TRBJ1-2; 8 nucleotides match TRBD1. V was pared by 3 bases and J by 8 bases, with 14 bases of the junction left unmatched. This CDR3 is 16 amino acids long. CDR1 and CDR2 (germline): MNHEY, SMNVEV (reference sequence). The CDR3 spells CASSFLHRTGTYGYTF. The CDR3 DNA sequence: TGTGCCAGCAGTTTCCTACATCGGACAGGGACTTACGGCTACACCTTC.

The V and J genes are TRBV28 and TRBJ2-7; no definite D call. The germline V and J ends were trimmed by 3 bases and 3 bases, with 6 bases remaining between them. The length of the CDR3 is 12 residues. The germline V gene has CDR1 MDHEN and CDR2 SYDVKM. The DNA of the CDR3 is TGTGCCAGCAGTTTCGCCATCTACGAGCAGTACTTC. This sequence encodes CASSFAIYEQYF.

Turning to this clone: This same CDR3 is encoded by further DNA sequences in the sample. The chain couples TRBV9 to TRBJ2-7; D might be TRBD2 (6 bases). Germline V gene data show CDR1 as SGDLS and CDR2 as YYNGEE. Trimming took 0 bases from V and 0 from J, leaving 10 bases between them. The CDR3 contains 15 residues. CDR3 in DNA: TGTGCCAGCAGCGTAGGTCCTAGCGCCTCCTACGAGCAGTACTTC. Translated: CASSVGPSASYEQYF.

This chain links TRBV2 with TRBJ2-2; D gene unclear. With 4 bases removed from V and 4 bases from J, the gap between germline ends came to 10 bases. The CDR3 sequence is 14 residues long. Per the germline V gene, CDR1 is SNHLY and CDR2 is FYNNEI. CDR3 sequence (DNA): TGTGCCAGCAGTGGGACGGTTGGCACCGGGGAGCTGTTTTTT. This gives the protein CASSGTVGTGELFF. The whole variable domain, remainder taken from reference TRBV2 and TRBJ2-2, is EPEVTQTPSHQVTQMGQEVILRCVPISNHLYFYWYRQILGQKVEFLVSFYNNEISEKSEIFDDQFSVERPDGSNFTLKIRSTKLEDSAMYFCASSGTVGTGELFFGEGSRLTVL.

Note on this clone: This specimen includes other DNA sequences encoding the same CDR3. The chain recombines TRBV2 with TRBJ2-3; 11 nucleotides agree with TRBD2. Germline CDR1 and CDR2: SNHLY and FYNNEI. The CDR3 length is 15 residues. After removal of 4 bases from V and 3 bases from J, the junction contained 3 bases not matched to a gene. The CDR3 DNA follows: TGTGCCAGCAGTGCCGGGACTAGCGGAACAGATACGCAGTATTTT. This encodes CASSAGTSGTDTQYF.

This clone has only a few counts. The chain joins TRBV4-1 to TRBJ2-7; perhaps D is TRBD1 or TRBD2 (6 bases each). The CDR3 is 16 residues long. Germline V gene sequence: CDR1 MGHRA, CDR2 YSYEKL. Trimming pared 3 bases from V and 0 bases from J, leaving 15 bases between. The CDR3 protein is CASSHGPRGRSYEQYF. The CDR3 DNA sequence: TGCGCCAGCAGCCATGGCCCCCGGGGGCGCTCCTACGAGCAGTACTTC.

The sample holds one count of this clone. The J gene is TRBJ2-2, the V gene TRBV7-9; TRBD2 might be the D (6 bases). The V end was cut by 8 bases, the J end by 6 bases, with 25 bases between. The CDR3 loop spans 17 amino acids. Germline CDR1 is SEHNR and CDR2 is FQNEAQ (reference sequence). The DNA of the CDR3 is TGTGCCAGCTTTCCCCCCCCGGCGGGGCTAATGTCCGGGGAGCTGTTTTTT. Translation gives CASFPPPAGLMSGELFF.

This chain joins TRBV27 and TRBJ2-1, with TRBD2 matching 15 bases. This CDR3 region has 17 residues. In germline, CDR1 is MNHEY, CDR2 SMNVEV (reference sequence). The V segment lost 6 bases and the J segment 1 base; nucleotides outside the gene matches: 4. As DNA, the CDR3 is TGTGCCAGCAGACCTGGGACTAGCGGGAGGTCCTACAATGAGCAGTTCTTC. It specifies CASRPGTSGRSYNEQFF.

The table lists this clone with a count of one. The chain is built from TRBV11-2 and TRBJ2-1, with 7 bases fitting TRBD2. The CDR3 is made up of 16 amino acids. Germline assignment: CDR1 SGHAT and CDR2 FQNNGV. The junction had 11 bases not matched to a gene; V was cut back by 0 bases and J by 9 bases. The CDR3 coding sequence is TGTGCCAGCAGCTTAGAAGGAGAGGGGACTACTATTGAGCAGTTCTTC. This codes for CASSLEGEGTTIEQFF.

As concerns this clone: Other DNA sequences in this sample translate to the same CDR3. The CDR3 loop reads CASSYSPYNEQFF. CDR3 nucleotides: TGTGCCAGCAGTTACTCACCGTACAATGAGCAGTTCTTC. The V and J genes are TRBV6-5 and TRBJ2-1; D is unclear. Trimming left V 0 bases short and J 4 bases short, with 4 bases between. From germline, CDR1 is MNHEY and CDR2 SVGAGI. The CDR3 has 13 residues.

The chain is built from TRBV13 and TRBJ1-1; TRBD1 matches 8 bases. Trimming removed 2 bases from V and 5 bases from J; junction bases left unmatched: 7. The CDR3 has 15 amino acids. Germline values: CDR1 PRHDT, CDR2 FYEKMQ (reference sequence). DNA for the CDR3: TGTGCCAGCAGCTTAACCGGACAGGGTAAGACTGAAGCTTTCTTT. Its protein is CASSLTGQGKTEAFF.